Detailed here is one T cell receptor beta chain. This clone appeared a few times. The specificity of this receptor is unknown. Nothing much larger sits one base from this clone, and base qualities are not available. Libraries were prepared through the immunoSEQ multiplex PCR assay. DNA from the cultured, isolated CD4+ T cells was subjected to TCR beta CDR3 sequencing. In the authors' own workflow: Non-productive TCR sequences were discarded, and reads were trimmed to the CDR3 region, with only CDR3s of 7 or more amino acids retained. Antigen-specific clonotypes were identified using the MANAFEST web app by comparison of expansion in peptide wells against reference cultures. Positive clones required FDR<0.05 expansion versus reference and all other wells, odds ratio above 5, and frequency above 0.1% in two replicate wells. Clonotypes significantly expanded in SARS-CoV-2 spike wells and in at least one common cold coronavirus spike condition were defined as cross-reactive. Levenshtein distance calculated with the stringdist R package was used to assess CDR3 similarity, and unrooted trees were constructed with ape in R 3.6.1. TCRdb carries this immuneACCESS record with in-frame sequences only. Its versions omit some clonotypes, under half of them owing to an unresolved V gene in the studies checked, with the rest unexplained. For V, J and clone size, that table is used; D and trimming come from the DNA. The sample contains approximately 61,000 clones, less than 80% of them found a single time. The top ten clonotypes cover around 1.2% of the sample.

The sample comes from a study of vaccination effects on CD4 cells after COVID-19 (dated 2022 in TCRdb). For the study in its entirety: Across the study, the median time from the second dose to post-vaccine sampling was 72 days (range 14 to 241). SARS-CoV-2 spike-specific CD4+ TCR repertoires were compared before and after mRNA vaccination in COVID-19 convalescent patients and in infection-naive vaccine recipients. Altogether, some ten COVID-19 convalescent patients and 4 SARS-CoV-2-naive healthy vaccine recipients made up the full study. Cultures from other donors in the study were sequenced using the Oncomine TCR Beta short-read assay on an Illumina iSeq 100. Overall results and qualifications from the work: Marked clonal contraction was observed in both infection-induced and vaccine-induced clones at late post-vaccination timepoints, consistent with waning T cell responses. Limitations of the study were the small number of convalescent patients and the absence of early post-infection timepoints. In healthy vaccine recipients, vaccine-induced clones were almost all SARS-CoV-2 mono-reactive, with only 1 of 255 being cross-reactive with common cold coronaviruses.

Trimming takes 7 bases off V and 6 bases off J; junction bases not matched to a gene: 16. The CDR3 goes from the cysteine to the phenylalanine over 17 residues. The DNA shown is the 51-base CDR3, in frame from base 1. Sequences MNHEY (CDR1) and SMNVEV (CDR2) are obtained from the germline V gene (reference sequence). In the ViraFEST assay, PBMC were stimulated with viral peptide pools, and antigen-specific CD4+ T cell clonotypes were then identified by expansion using TCR sequencing. After around ten days of culture, CD4+ T cells were isolated with the EasySep CD4+ T cell isolation kit. Each participant got two doses of an mRNA SARS-CoV-2 vaccine, either BNT162b2 or mRNA-1273. None of the healthy vaccine recipients had a prior SARS-CoV-2 infection, which was confirmed by nucleocapsid antibody tests that came back negative both before and after vaccination. Each well held fewer than 2.5 million PBMC cultured in IMDM containing around 5.1% human AB serum, 8.5 to 10 IU/ml IL-2 and gentamicin, along with 8 to 10 ug/ml peptides. Half of the culture medium was replaced with fresh IL-2-containing medium on days 3 and 7. Each peptide stimulation condition was cultured in triplicate wells unless otherwise noted. PBMC were separated from whole blood using Ficoll-Paque Plus gradient centrifugation and were then either cryopreserved at -140C or used fresh. The spike proteins of SARS-CoV-2 and of the common cold coronaviruses HCoV-NL63, HCoV-OC43 and HCoV-229E were spanned by overlapping peptide pools. The QIAamp micro DNA kit was used to extract genomic DNA from the cultured CD4+ T cells.

This clonotype was obtained from a human donor who received a COVID-19 vaccine. The sample in question was CD4+ T cells from PBMCs cultured with HCoV-229E spike peptides, obtained after COVID-19 vaccination. This specimen's cell subset or site label, interpreted: HCoV-229E spike overlapping peptide pool stimulation. The rearrangement joined TRBV27 to TRBJ2-3, with 10 bases aligning to TRBD2. The DNA is as follows: TGTGCCAGCATCGCTACTAGCGGGGCCTTCCGAGGGGATACGCAGTATTTT. Translation gives CASIATSGAFRGDTQYF.